What follows are 10 T cell receptor beta chains derived from one specimen sequenced in a study of T cells in Graves' hyperthyroidism and ophthalmopathy. There were TCR beta CDR3 regions amplified from RNA transcripts. The HTBI primer set served for first-round RT-PCR of the TCR CDR3. MiXCR, applied by TCRdb to the multiplex PCR reads, yields one record per CDR3 protein. The repertoire consists of 500,000 to 750,000 distinct CDR3 sequences, with approximately 15% occurring once and the leading ten covering roughly 7.7%. Sequenced material: blood. The receptors were gathered from a woman aged 18-30 years with Graves' ophthalmopathy.

This clonotype was counted ten times or more. V gene TRBV25-1 combines with J gene TRBJ1-6; maybe TRBD1 (5 bases). The CDR3 totals 16 residues. V lost 1 base to trimming and J lost 11 bases, with 18 bases between them. Germline V gene data show CDR1 as MGHDK and CDR2 as SYGVNS. CDR3 loop: CASSESAVGGTAPLHF. The CDR3 nucleotides read TGTGCCAGCAGTGAATCAGCGGTGGGGGGTACGGCACCCCTCCACTTT. Variable domain in full (rest from reference TRBV25-1 and TRBJ1-6): EADIYQTPRYLVIGTGKKITLECSQTMGHDKMYWYQQDPGMELHLIHYSYGVNSTEKGDLSSESTVSRIRTEHFPLTLESARPSHTSQYLCASSESAVGGTAPLHFGNGTRLTVT.

This clonotype has at least ten counts. The chain has TRBV12-3 or TRBV12-4 and TRBJ1-5; 9 bases match TRBD1. CDR3 length: 14 residues. V lost 3 bases and J lost 6; bases outside the gene matches: 3. This CDR3 reads CASSFGTGSQPQHF. The CDR3 region has the DNA TGTGCCAGCAGTTTCGGGACAGGGAGTCAGCCCCAGCATTTT.

This clonotype showed up many times. The CDR3 here is CASSLATGADGYTF. As DNA, the CDR3 is TGTGCCAGCAGTTTGGCGACAGGGGCGGATGGCTACACCTTC. The rearrangement links TRBV12-3 or TRBV12-4 to TRBJ1-2; 8 bases match TRBD1. CDR3 size: 14 residues. The V and J ends lost 3 bases and 6 bases, in that order; junction bases with no gene match: 6.

This clonotype was seen repeatedly, ten times or more. This CDR3 reads CASSLVGGTSGPYEQYF. The CDR3 region has the DNA TGTGCCAGCAGCTTAGTTGGGGGGACTAGCGGACCCTACGAGCAGTACTTC. This chain joins TRBV11-2 and TRBJ2-7, with 11 bases aligning to TRBD2. The ends lost 1 base at V and 2 bases at J; junction bases unmatched: 7. This CDR3 region has 17 residues. The germline V gene has CDR1 SGHAT and CDR2 FQNNGV.

In this sample, this clonotype turned up many times. The genes are TRBV5-6 and TRBJ2-3, with 11 bases identical to TRBD1. The V and J ends lost 1 base and 2 bases, in that order; junction bases with no gene match: 9. This CDR3 comprises 18 residues. CDR1 SGHDT and CDR2 YYEEEE come from the germline V gene. The CDR3 DNA sequence: TGTGCCAGCAGCTTGTGGGGACAGGGGGGCCTCACCACAGATACGCAGTATTTT. Translation gives CASSLWGQGGLTTDTQYF.

The rearrangement links TRBV3-1 to TRBJ2-7, with 9 bases that match TRBD2. Per germline, CDR1 LGHDT and CDR2 YNNKEL (reference sequence). The J segment lost 4 bases and the V segment lost 1 base, leaving 5 bases of the junction unmatched. CDR3 length: 15 amino acids. Here the CDR3 reads CASSQASAGGYEQYF. CDR3 in DNA: TGTGCCAGCAGCCAAGCGTCAGCGGGAGGTTACGAGCAGTACTTC.

This clonotype occurred many times. The chain couples TRBV28 to TRBJ2-1; D possibly corresponds to TRBD2 (6 bases). The CDR3 has 11 residues. Per the germline V gene, CDR1 is MDHEN and CDR2 is SYDVKM. V gave up 5 bases and J gave up 7 bases, with 6 bases separating them. CDR3 DNA sequence: TGTGCCAGCAGTCGGGGGAATGAGCAGTTCTTC. Its translation is CASSRGNEQFF.

This clonotype was recorded many times. This chain connects TRBV5-1 to TRBJ2-1; D is ambiguous. This CDR3 spans 13 amino acids. The V end lost 4 bases, the J end lost 5 bases, and 10 bases lay between the germline ends. Looked up from germline, CDR1 is SGHRS and CDR2 is YFSETQ. CDR3 sequence: CASSQQVNNEQFF. CDR3 sequence (DNA): TGCGCCAGCAGCCAGCAGGTTAACAATGAGCAGTTCTTC.

The genes are TRBV3-1 and TRBJ2-7, with D tentatively TRBD2 (6 bases). This CDR3 is built from 18 residues. The V and J ends lost 5 bases and 0 bases respectively, with 23 bases between them. Looked up from germline, CDR1 is LGHDT and CDR2 is YNNKEL (reference sequence). The CDR3, as DNA: TGTGCCAGCAGCGAAACTGTTTTAGCGGCCTACTCCTCCTACGAGCAGTACTTC. Its translation: CASSETVLAAYSSYEQYF.

This clonotype was picked up many times. The rearrangement uses TRBV3-1 and TRBJ2-7; 11 bases are a match to TRBD2. V gave up 1 base and J gave up 6 bases; unmatched junction bases: 11. The CDR3 has 17 residues. Germline V lookup: CDR1 LGHDT, CDR2 YNNKEL (reference sequence). This chain's CDR3 is CASSQVVRLAGRVEQYF. CDR3 DNA sequence: TGTGCCAGCAGCCAAGTTGTCCGACTAGCGGGACGGGTCGAGCAGTACTTC.